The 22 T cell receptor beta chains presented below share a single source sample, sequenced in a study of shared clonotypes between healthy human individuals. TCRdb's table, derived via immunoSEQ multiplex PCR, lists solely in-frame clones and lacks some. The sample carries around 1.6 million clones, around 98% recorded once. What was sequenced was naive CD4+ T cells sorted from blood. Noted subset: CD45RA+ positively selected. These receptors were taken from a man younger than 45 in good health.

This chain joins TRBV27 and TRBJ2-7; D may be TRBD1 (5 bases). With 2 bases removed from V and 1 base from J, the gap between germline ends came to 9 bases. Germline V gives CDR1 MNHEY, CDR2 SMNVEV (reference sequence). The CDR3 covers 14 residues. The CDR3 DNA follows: TGTGCCAGCAGTTTAAGGGGTCCTTCCTACGAGCAGTACTTC. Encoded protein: CASSLRGPSYEQYF.

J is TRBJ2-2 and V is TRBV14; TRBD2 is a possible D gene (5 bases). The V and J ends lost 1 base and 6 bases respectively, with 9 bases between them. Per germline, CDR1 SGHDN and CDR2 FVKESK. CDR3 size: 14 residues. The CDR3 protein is CASSQVRASGELFF. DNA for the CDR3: TGTGCCAGCAGCCAAGTGAGGGCATCCGGGGAGCTGTTTTTT.

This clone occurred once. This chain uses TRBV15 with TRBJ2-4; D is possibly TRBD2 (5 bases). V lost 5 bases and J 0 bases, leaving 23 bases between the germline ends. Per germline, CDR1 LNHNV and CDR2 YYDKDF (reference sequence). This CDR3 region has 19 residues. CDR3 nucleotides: TGTGCCACCAGCGGATCCTCGCCGGGTGGGAGTTTAGCCAAAAACATTCAGTACTTC. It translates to CATSGSSPGGSLAKNIQYF. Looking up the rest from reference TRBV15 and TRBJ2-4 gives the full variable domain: DAMVIQNPRYQVTQFGKPVTLSCSQTLNHNVMYWYQQKSSQAPKLLFHYYDKDFNNEADTPDNFQSRRPNTSFCFLDIRSPGLGDTAMYLCATSGSSPGGSLAKNIQYFGAGTRLSVL.

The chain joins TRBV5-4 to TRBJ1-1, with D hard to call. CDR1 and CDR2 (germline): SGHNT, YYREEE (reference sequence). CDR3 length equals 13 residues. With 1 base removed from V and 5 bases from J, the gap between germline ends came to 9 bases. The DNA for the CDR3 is TGTGCCAGCAGCTTGATCGGCGGGACTGAAGCTTTCTTT. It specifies CASSLIGGTEAFF. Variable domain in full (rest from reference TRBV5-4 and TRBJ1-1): ETGVTQSPTHLIKTRGQQVTLRCSSQSGHNTVSWYQQALGQGPQFIFQYYREEENGRGNFPPRFSGLQFPNYSSELNVNALELDDSALYLCASSLIGGTEAFFGQGTRLTVV.

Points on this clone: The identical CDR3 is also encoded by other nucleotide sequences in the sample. The CDR3 DNA sequence: TGTGCCAGCAGCTCTGGCTCTACCTACGAGCAGTACTTC. Its protein is CASSSGSTYEQYF. The V and J genes are TRBV11-2 and TRBJ2-7; D uncertain. The CDR3 extends over 13 amino acids. V gave up 4 bases and J gave up 2 bases, with 9 bases separating them. The germline V gene encodes CDR1 SGHAT and CDR2 FQNNGV.

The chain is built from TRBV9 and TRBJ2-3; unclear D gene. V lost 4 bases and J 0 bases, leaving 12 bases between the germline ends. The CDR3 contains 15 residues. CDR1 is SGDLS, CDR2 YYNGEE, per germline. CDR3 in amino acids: CASSPFRGSTDTQYF. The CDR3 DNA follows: TGTGCCAGCAGCCCTTTTCGAGGTAGCACAGATACGCAGTATTTT.

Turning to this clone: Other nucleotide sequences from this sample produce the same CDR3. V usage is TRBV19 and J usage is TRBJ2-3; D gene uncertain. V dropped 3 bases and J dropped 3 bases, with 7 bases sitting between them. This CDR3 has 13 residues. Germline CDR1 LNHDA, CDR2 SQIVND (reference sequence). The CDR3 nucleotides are TGTGCCAGTAGTATCGGCAGAACAGATACGCAGTATTTT. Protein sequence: CASSIGRTDTQYF.

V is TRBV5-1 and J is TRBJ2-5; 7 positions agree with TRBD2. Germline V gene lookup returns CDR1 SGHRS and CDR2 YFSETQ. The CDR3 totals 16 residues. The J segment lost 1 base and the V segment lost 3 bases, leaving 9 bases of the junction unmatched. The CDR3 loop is CASSSAGLAGQETQYF. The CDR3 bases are TGCGCCAGCAGCTCGGCTGGGTTAGCGGGCCAAGAGACCCAGTACTTC.

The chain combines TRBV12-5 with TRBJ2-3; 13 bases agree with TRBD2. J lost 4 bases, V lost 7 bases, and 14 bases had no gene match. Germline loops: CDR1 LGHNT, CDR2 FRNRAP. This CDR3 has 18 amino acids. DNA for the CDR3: TGTGCTAGTGCCCCGGGACAGATGGGACTAGCGGGACCAGATACGCAGTATTTT. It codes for CASAPGQMGLAGPDTQYF.

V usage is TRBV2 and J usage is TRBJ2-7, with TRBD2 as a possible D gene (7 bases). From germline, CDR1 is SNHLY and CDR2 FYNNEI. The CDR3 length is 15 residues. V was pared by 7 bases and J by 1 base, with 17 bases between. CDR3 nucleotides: TGTGCCAGCAACGGCGCAGGGGAGGGGTCCTACGAGCAGTACTTC. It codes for CASNGAGEGSYEQYF.

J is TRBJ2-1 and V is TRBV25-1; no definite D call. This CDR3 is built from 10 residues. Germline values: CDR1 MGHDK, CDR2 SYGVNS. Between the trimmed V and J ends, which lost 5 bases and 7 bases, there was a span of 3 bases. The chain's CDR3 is CASSFNEQFF. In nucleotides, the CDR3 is TGTGCCAGCAGTTTTAATGAGCAGTTCTTC.

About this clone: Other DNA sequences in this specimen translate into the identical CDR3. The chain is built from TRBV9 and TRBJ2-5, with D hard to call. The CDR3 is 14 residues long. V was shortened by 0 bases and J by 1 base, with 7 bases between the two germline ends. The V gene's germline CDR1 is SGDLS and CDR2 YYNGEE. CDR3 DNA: TGTGCCAGCAGCGTAGGCGGCTCCCAAGAGACCCAGTACTTC. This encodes CASSVGGSQETQYF.

The chain's CDR3 is CASSETLPNNEQFF. The CDR3, as DNA: TGTGCCAGCAGTGAAACGCTGCCGAACAATGAGCAGTTCTTC. The J gene is TRBJ2-1, the V gene TRBV2; D remains ambiguous. CDR1 and CDR2 from the germline V gene are SNHLY and FYNNEI. Trimming shortened V by 2 bases and J by 5 bases, and 10 bases separated the two germline ends. The CDR3 has 14 amino acids. Full variable domain (remainder filled in from reference TRBV2 and TRBJ2-1): EPEVTQTPSHQVTQMGQEVILRCVPISNHLYFYWYRQILGQKVEFLVSFYNNEISEKSEIFDDQFSVERPDGSNFTLKIRSTKLEDSAMYFCASSETLPNNEQFFGPGTRLTVL.

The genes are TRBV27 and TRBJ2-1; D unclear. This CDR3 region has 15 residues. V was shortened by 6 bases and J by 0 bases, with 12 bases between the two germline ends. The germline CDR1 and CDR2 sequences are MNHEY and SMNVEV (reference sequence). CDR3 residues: CASSLGISSYNEQFF. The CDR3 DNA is TGTGCCAGCAGCTTAGGGATCAGCTCCTACAATGAGCAGTTCTTC.

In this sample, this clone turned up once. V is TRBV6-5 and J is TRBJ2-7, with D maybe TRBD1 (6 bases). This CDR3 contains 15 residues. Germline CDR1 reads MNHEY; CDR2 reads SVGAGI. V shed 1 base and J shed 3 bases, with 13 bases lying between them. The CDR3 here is CASSYLAGADYEQYF. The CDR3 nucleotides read TGTGCCAGCAGTTACTTGGCAGGGGCGGACTACGAGCAGTACTTC.

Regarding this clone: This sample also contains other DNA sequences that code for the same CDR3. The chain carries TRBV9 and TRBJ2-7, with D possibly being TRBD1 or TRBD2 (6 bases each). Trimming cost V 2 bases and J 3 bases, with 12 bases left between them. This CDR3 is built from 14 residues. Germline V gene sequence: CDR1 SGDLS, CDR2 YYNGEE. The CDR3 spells CASSVTGANYEQYF. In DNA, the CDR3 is TGTGCCAGCAGCGTTACGGGGGCAAACTACGAGCAGTACTTC. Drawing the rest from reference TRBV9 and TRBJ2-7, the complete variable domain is DSGVTQTPKHLITATGQRVTLRCSPRSGDLSVYWYQQSLDQGLQFLIQYYNGEERAKGNILERFSAQQFPDLHSELNLSSLELGDSALYFCASSVTGANYEQYFGPGTRLTVT.

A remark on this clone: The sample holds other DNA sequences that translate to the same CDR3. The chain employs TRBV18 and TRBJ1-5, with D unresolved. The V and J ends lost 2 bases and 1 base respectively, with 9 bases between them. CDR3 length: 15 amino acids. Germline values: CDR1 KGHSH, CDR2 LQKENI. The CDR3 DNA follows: TGTGCCAGCTCACCAGTCCCAGGAAGCAATCAGCCCCAGCATTTT. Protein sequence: CASSPVPGSNQPQHF.

CDR3: CASKDRASNQPQHF. The CDR3 bases are TGTGCCTCCAAAGACAGGGCGAGCAATCAGCCCCAGCATTTT. V is TRBV10-3 and J is TRBJ1-5, with 7 bases aligning to TRBD1. The CDR3 consists of 14 residues. Germline lookup yields CDR1 ENHRY and CDR2 SYGVKD. Trimming took 11 bases from V and 1 from J; bases not matched to a gene: 8.

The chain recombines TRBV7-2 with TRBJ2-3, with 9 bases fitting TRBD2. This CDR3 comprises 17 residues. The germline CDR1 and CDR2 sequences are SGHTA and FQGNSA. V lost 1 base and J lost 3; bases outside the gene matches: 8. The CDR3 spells CASSLVTGLAGTDTQYF. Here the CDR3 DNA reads TGTGCCAGCAGCTTAGTTACGGGACTAGCCGGTACAGATACGCAGTATTTT.

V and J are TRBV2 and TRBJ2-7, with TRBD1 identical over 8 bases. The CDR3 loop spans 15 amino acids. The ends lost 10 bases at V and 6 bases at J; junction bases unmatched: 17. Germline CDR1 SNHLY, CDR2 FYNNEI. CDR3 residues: CATRSLTGATGEQYF. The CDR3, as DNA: TGTGCCACCAGGAGCTTGACAGGGGCCACCGGCGAGCAGTACTTC.

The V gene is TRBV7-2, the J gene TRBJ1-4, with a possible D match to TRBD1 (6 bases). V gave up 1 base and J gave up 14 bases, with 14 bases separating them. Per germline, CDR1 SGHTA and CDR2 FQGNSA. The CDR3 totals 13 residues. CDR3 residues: CASSLGLTGVLFF. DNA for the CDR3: TGTGCCAGCAGCTTAGGATTGACAGGTGTCCTGTTTTTT.

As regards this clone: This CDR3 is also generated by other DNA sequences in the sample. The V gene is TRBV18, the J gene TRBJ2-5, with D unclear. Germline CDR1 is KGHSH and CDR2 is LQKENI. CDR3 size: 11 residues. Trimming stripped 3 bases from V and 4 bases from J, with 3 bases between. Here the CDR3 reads CASSPLETQYF. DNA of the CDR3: TGTGCCAGCTCACCTTTAGAGACCCAGTACTTC.